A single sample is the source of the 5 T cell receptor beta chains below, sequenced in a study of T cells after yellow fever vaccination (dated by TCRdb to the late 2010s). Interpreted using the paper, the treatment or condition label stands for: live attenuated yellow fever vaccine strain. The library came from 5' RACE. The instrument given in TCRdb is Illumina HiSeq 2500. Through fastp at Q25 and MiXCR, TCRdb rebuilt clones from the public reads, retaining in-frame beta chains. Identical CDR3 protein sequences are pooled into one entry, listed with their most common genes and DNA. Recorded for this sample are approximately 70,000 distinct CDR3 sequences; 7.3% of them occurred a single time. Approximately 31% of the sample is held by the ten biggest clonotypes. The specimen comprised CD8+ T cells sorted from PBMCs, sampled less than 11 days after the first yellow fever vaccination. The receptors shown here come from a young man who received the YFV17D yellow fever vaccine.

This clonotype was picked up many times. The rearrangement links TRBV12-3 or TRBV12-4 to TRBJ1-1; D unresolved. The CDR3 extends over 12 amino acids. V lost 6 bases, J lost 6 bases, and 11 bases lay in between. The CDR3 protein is CASSLLGAEAFF. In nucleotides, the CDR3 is TGTGCCAGCAGCCTTTTGGGCGCTGAAGCTTTCTTT.

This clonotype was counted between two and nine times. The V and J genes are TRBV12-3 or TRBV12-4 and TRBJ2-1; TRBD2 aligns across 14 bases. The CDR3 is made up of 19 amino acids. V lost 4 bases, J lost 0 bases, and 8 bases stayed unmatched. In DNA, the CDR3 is TGTGCCAGCAGTTCCTCTGGACTAGCGGGGGGCAGCTCCTACAATGAGCAGTTCTTC. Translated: CASSSSGLAGGSSYNEQFF.

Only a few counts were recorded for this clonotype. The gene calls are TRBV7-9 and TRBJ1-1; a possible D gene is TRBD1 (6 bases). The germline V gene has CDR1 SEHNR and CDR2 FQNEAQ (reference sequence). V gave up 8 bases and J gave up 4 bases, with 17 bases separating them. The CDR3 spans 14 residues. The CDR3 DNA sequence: TGTGCCAGCTGGGGAGGAGAAGGGGGCACTGAAGCTTTCTTT. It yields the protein CASWGGEGGTEAFF.

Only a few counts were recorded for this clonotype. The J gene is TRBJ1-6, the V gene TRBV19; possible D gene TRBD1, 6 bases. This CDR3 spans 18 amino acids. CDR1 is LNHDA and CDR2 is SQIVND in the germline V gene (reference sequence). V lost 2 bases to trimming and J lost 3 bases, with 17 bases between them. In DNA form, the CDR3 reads TGTGCCAGTAGTATACCGACGACAGGAGGGATCTATAATTCACCCCTCCACTTT. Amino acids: CASSIPTTGGIYNSPLHF.

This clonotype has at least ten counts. In nucleotides, the CDR3 is TGTGCCAGCAGTTTACGAAATTTCCGGGACAGGGTGAGAAAGCAGTATTTT. This codes for CASSLRNFRDRVRKQYF. The gene calls are TRBV28 and TRBJ2-3; the match to TRBD1 covers 9 bases. V dropped 2 bases and J dropped 11; count of bases not matched to a gene: 17. The germline CDR1 and CDR2 sequences are MDHEN and SYDVKM. CDR3 length equals 17 residues.